The 16 T cell receptor beta chains presented below share a single source sample, sequenced in a study of shared clonotypes between healthy human individuals. Repertoires were generated with immunoSEQ multiplex PCR, while TCRdb's copy carries only in-frame clones and drops some. The sample gives 550,000 to 600,000 clones, roughly 72% of which show up once; around 13% is in the top ten. Sequencing used PBMCs. The receptors shown here come from a woman in her thirties or forties in good health. Some clones in this sample may be carry-over from other donors' samples.

The chain carries TRBV18 and TRBJ2-1, with a weak D call TRBD2 (7 bases). V gave up 6 bases and J gave up 15 bases, with 21 bases separating them. The CDR3 has 13 residues. Per germline, CDR1 KGHSH and CDR2 LQKENI. The CDR3 loop reads CASSGGPPYDLFF. The CDR3 bases are TGTGCCAGCTCCGGGGGGCCCCCTTACGACCTGTTCTTC.

Turning to this clone: Since a far larger clone is one base different, this is likely a read error. The same CDR3 arises from other DNA sequences in this sample as well. V usage is TRBV29-1 and J usage is TRBJ2-2, with 10 bases lining up with TRBD2. V dropped 6 bases and J dropped 4; count of bases not matched to a gene: 11. The CDR3 covers 16 residues. Germline V gene lookup returns CDR1 SQVTM and CDR2 ANQGSEA. The CDR3 bases are TGCAGCGTCCCCAGGACTAGCGGAAGCTCCACCGGGGAGCTGTTTTTT. The encoded protein is CSVPRTSGSSTGELFF.

On this clone: Other DNA sequences in this specimen translate into the identical CDR3. The chain combines TRBV2 with TRBJ2-5, with a tentative D call TRBD1 (6 bases). Germline CDR1 is SNHLY and CDR2 is FYNNEI. CDR3 length: 14 amino acids. With 3 bases removed from V and 0 bases from J, the gap between germline ends came to 8 bases. The CDR3 spells CASSDRTDQETQYF. The CDR3 nucleotides read TGTGCCAGCAGTGATAGGACAGACCAAGAGACCCAGTACTTC.

This clone came up once. The rearrangement joins TRBV27 to TRBJ2-1; 9 nucleotides agree with TRBD2. After removal of 6 bases from V and 9 bases from J, the junction contained 12 bases not matched to a gene. CDR3 size: 15 residues. Germline values: CDR1 MNHEY, CDR2 SMNVEV (reference sequence). The CDR3 region is CASSPLAGAQGEQFF. The CDR3 DNA reads TGTGCCAGCAGCCCCTTAGCGGGAGCGCAGGGTGAGCAGTTCTTC.

To note about this clone: An end of the junction differs from the germline gene, which may be a read error. V is TRBV11-2 and J is TRBJ1-4; D not certain. Germline CDR1 SGHAT, CDR2 FQNNGV. The CDR3 runs 14 residues. For the CDR3, the DNA is TGTGCCTGCAGCTCGAGCCGGGTCGATGAAAAACTGTTTTTT. Encoded protein: CACSSSRVDEKLFF.

In this sample, this clone turned up once. The J gene is TRBJ1-5, the V gene TRBV5-1; D gene unclear. CDR1 SGHRS and CDR2 YFSETQ come from the germline V gene. The CDR3 runs 14 residues. With 4 bases removed from V and 0 bases from J, the gap between germline ends came to 8 bases. The CDR3 DNA follows: TGCGCCAGCAGCACTGGCAATAGCAATCAGCCCCAGCATTTT. Translation gives CASSTGNSNQPQHF.

Remarks on this clone: The sample carries other DNA sequences with the same CDR3. The chain carries TRBV6-4 and TRBJ1-1, with TRBD1 matching 10 bases. The germline V gene has CDR1 MRHNA and CDR2 SNTAGT. The V gene end was trimmed by 5 bases and the J gene end by 6 bases; junction bases not matched to a gene: 3. This CDR3 region has 13 residues. The CDR3 is CASSRDRGAEAFF. The CDR3 nucleotides are TGTGCCAGCAGTAGGGACAGGGGTGCTGAAGCTTTCTTT.

The chain carries TRBV7-9 and TRBJ2-1, with TRBD2 matching 9 bases. Trimming took 5 bases from V and 6 from J; bases not matched to a gene: 8. The CDR3 is 15 residues long. In germline, CDR1 is SEHNR, CDR2 FQNEAQ (reference sequence). CDR3 nucleotides: TGTGCCAGCAGCCACCGGTTAGCGGGAGTCAATGAGCAGTTCTTC. Amino acid sequence: CASSHRLAGVNEQFF. Complete variable domain (other parts from reference TRBV7-9 and TRBJ2-1): DTGVSQNPRHKITKRGQNVTFRCDPISEHNRLYWYRQTLGQGPEFLTYFQNEAQLEKSRLLSDRFSAERPKGSFSTLEIQRTEQGDSAMYLCASSHRLAGVNEQFFGPGTRLTVL.

The CDR3 DNA sequence: TGCAGCGTTGAGAGGACAGGTAGCTCCTACAATGAGCAGTTCTTC. Translated: CSVERTGSSYNEQFF. The rearrangement links TRBV29-1 to TRBJ2-1; the match to TRBD1 covers 7 bases. This CDR3 comprises 15 residues. CDR1 is SQVTM, CDR2 ANQGSEA, per germline. V lost 3 bases, J lost 0 bases, and 5 bases stayed unmatched.

V usage is TRBV2 and J usage is TRBJ2-1; 10 nucleotides match TRBD2. The CDR3 length is 12 residues. Trimming cost V 7 bases and J 15 bases; bases outside gene matches: 9. Looked up from germline, CDR1 is SNHLY and CDR2 is FYNNEI. This CDR3 reads CASKEWRTSGFF. CDR3 DNA: TGTGCCAGCAAGGAGTGGCGGACTAGCGGGTTCTTC. Based on the CDR3 plus reference TRBV2 and TRBJ2-1, the full variable domain is EPEVTQTPSHQVTQMGQEVILRCVPISNHLYFYWYRQILGQKVEFLVSFYNNEISEKSEIFDDQFSVERPDGSNFTLKIRSTKLEDSAMYFCASKEWRTSGFFGPGTRLTVL.

The chain couples TRBV7-3 to TRBJ2-3, with 12 bases aligning to TRBD2. Losses at the gene ends were 5 bases for V and 2 bases for J; bases not matched to a gene: 5. This CDR3 has 16 amino acids. Germline V gene sequence: CDR1 SGHTA, CDR2 FQGTGA. The CDR3 loop reads CASSGRTSGATDTQYF. The DNA for the CDR3 is TGTGCCAGCAGCGGCCGGACTAGCGGGGCCACAGATACGCAGTATTTT.

V and J are TRBV18 and TRBJ2-1; 11 bases are shared with TRBD1. The CDR3 is 16 amino acids. Germline CDR1 reads KGHSH; CDR2 reads LQKENI. V lost 5 bases, J lost 4 bases, and 7 bases stayed unmatched. The DNA of the CDR3 is TGTGCCAGCTCATCTACCGGGACAGGGGGGTACAATGAGCAGTTCTTC. Translating it yields CASSSTGTGGYNEQFF.

The chain couples TRBV10-1 to TRBJ2-7; D remains unclear. V lost 8 bases and J lost 3, with 17 bases in between. There are 14 residues in the CDR3. Germline CDR1 WNHNN, CDR2 SYGVQD (reference sequence). The CDR3 nucleotides read TGCGCCAGCTCCTGGGCTAGTCCCTTCTACGAGCAGTACTTC. Translation gives CASSWASPFYEQYF.

The V call is TRBV27, the J call TRBJ2-1; 14 bases are shared with TRBD2. V gave up 1 base and J gave up 9 bases; unmatched junction bases: 8. The CDR3 totals 17 residues. Germline V gives CDR1 MNHEY, CDR2 SMNVEV (reference sequence). The DNA for the CDR3 is TGTGCCAGCAGTTTATTAGCTCGACTAGCGGGAGGGCTTGAGCAGTTCTTC. Amino acids: CASSLLARLAGGLEQFF.

This clone was recorded once. The CDR3 sequence: CASSLQQGEGGYTF. In nucleotides, the CDR3 is TGTGCCAGCAGCTTACAACAGGGTGAAGGCGGCTACACCTTC. The chain combines TRBV7-2 with TRBJ1-2; D perhaps matches TRBD1 (6 bases). Trimming shortened V by 2 bases and J by 8 bases, and 15 bases separated the two germline ends. Germline CDR1 SGHTA, CDR2 FQGNSA. This CDR3 region has 14 residues.

This chain links TRBV4-3 with TRBJ2-1; D not certain. Germline V gives CDR1 LGHNA, CDR2 YSLEER. V lost 2 bases and J 9 bases, leaving 8 bases between the germline ends. The CDR3 loop spans 12 amino acids. In DNA form, the CDR3 reads TGCGCCAGCAGCCAACCCGGGTCTGAGCAGTTCTTC. Protein sequence: CASSQPGSEQFF.